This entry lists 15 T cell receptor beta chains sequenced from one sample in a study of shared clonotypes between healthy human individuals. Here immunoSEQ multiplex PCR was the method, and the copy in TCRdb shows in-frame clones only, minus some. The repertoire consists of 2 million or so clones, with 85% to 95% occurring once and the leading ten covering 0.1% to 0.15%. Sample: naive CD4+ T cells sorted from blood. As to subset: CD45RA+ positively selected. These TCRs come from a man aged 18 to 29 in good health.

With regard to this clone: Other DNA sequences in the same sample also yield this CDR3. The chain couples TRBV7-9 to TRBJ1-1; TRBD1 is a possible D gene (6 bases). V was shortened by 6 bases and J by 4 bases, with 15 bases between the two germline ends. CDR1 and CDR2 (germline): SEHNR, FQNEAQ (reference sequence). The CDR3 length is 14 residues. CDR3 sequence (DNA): TGTGCCAGCAGTTCACAGGGAGGTAGCACTGAAGCTTTCTTT. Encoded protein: CASSSQGGSTEAFF.

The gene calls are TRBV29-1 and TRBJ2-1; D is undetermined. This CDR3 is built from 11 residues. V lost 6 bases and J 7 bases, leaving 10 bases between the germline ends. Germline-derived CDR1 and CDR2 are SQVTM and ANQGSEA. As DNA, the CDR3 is TGCAGCGTAACCACTTTGAATGAGCAGTTCTTC. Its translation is CSVTTLNEQFF.

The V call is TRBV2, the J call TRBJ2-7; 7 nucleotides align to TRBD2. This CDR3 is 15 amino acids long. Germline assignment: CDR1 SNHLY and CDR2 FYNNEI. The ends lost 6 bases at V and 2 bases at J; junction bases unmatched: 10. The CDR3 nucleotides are TGTGCCAGCAGCATCGGGGGGACCCCCCCCTACGAGCAGTACTTC. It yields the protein CASSIGGTPPYEQYF.

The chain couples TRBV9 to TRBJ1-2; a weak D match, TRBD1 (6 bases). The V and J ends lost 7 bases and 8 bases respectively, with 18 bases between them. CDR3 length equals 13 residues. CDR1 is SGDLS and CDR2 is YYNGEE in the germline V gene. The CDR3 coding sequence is TGTGCCAGCGCGTACTCAGGGGAATTAGGCTACACCTTC. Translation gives CASAYSGELGYTF.

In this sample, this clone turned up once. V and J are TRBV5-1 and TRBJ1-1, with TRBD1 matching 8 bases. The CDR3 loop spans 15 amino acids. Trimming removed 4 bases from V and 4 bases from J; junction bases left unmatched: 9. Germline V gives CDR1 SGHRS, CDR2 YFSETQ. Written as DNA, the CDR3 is TGCGCCAGCAGCCCGTTGGGACAGGAGGGCACTGAAGCTTTCTTT. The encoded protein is CASSPLGQEGTEAFF.

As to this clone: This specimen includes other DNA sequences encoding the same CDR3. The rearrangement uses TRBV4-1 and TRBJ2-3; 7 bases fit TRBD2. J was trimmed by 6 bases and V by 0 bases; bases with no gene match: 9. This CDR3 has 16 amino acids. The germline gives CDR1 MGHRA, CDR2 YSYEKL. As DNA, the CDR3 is TGCGCCAGCAGCCAAGATTGGGGACTATCAACTGATACGCAGTATTTT. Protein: CASSQDWGLSTDTQYF.

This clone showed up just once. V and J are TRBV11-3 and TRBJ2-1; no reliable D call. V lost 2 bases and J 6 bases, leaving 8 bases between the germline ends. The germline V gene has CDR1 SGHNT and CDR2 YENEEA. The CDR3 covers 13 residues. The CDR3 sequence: CASSLSSLNEQFF. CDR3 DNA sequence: TGTGCCAGCAGCTTAAGTTCACTCAATGAGCAGTTCTTC.

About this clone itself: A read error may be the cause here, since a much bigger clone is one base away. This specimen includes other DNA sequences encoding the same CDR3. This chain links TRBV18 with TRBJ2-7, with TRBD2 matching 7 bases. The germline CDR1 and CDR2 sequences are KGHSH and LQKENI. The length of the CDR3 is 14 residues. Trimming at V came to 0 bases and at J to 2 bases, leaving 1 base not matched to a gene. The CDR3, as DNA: TGTGCCAGCTCACCACCGGGACTACCCTACGAGCAGTACTTC. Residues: CASSPPGLPYEQYF.

The DNA for the CDR3 is TGTGCCAGCGGGGGAGGACTCTACACTGAAGCTTTCTTT. It specifies CASGGGLYTEAFF. The genes are TRBV6-5 and TRBJ1-1; D may be TRBD1 (5 bases). V shed 8 bases and J shed 3 bases, with 13 bases lying between them. The germline gives CDR1 MNHEY, CDR2 SVGAGI. This CDR3 has 13 residues.

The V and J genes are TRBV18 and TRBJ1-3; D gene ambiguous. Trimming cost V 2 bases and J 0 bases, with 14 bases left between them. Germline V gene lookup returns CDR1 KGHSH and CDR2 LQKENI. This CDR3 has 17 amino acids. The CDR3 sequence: CASSPTLGSYSGNTIYF. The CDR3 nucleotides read TGTGCCAGCTCACCAACGCTAGGGTCCTACTCTGGAAACACCATATATTTT.

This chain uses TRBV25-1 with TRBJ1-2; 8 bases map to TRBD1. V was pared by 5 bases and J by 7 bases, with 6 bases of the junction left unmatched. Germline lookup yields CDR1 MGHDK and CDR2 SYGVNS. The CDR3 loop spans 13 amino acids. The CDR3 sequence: CASSPTGEGGYTF. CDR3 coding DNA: TGTGCCAGCAGTCCGACAGGGGAGGGTGGCTACACCTTC.

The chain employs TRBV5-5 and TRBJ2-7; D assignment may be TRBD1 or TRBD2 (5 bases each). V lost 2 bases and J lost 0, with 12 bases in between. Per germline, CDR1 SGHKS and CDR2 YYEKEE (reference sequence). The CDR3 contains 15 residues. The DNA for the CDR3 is TGTGCCAGCAGCTTCTCCGGGACCACCTCCTACGAGCAGTACTTC. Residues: CASSFSGTTSYEQYF.

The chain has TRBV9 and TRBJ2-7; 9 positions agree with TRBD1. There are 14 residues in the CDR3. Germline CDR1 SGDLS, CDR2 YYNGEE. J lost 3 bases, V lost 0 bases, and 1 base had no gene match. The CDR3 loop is CASSVEGQGYEQYF. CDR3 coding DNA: TGTGCCAGCAGCGTAGAGGGACAGGGCTACGAGCAGTACTTC.

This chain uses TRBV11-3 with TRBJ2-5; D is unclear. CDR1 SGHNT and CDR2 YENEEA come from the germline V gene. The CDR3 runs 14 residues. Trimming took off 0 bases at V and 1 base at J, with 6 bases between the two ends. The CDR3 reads CASSLDAAQETQYF. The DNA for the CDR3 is TGTGCCAGCAGCTTAGATGCAGCCCAAGAGACCCAGTACTTC.

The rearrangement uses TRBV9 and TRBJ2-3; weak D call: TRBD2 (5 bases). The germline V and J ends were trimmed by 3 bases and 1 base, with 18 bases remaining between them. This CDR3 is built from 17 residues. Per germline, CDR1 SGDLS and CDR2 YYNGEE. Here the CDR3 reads CASSALQRLEGTDTQYF. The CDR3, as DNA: TGTGCCAGCAGCGCACTCCAACGTTTGGAGGGCACAGATACGCAGTATTTT. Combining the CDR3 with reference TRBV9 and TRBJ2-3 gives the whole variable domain DSGVTQTPKHLITATGQRVTLRCSPRSGDLSVYWYQQSLDQGLQFLIQYYNGEERAKGNILERFSAQQFPDLHSELNLSSLELGDSALYFCASSALQRLEGTDTQYFGPGTRLTVL.